The source of this TCR beta chain is a study of cytomegalovirus exposure and HLA in healthy donors (dated by TCRdb to 2016 to 2017). In the study overall: An earlier analysis of some 600 of the donors reported about 300 Gb of sequence data and 117 million unique TCR beta sequences obtained from about 200 million T cells. An early release covering about 600 HLA-typed donors comprised approximately 290 gigabases of sequencing data and approximately 85 million unique TCR sequences. Among the approximately 400 genotyped donors, around 81% belonged to the genetic ancestry cluster associated with self-reported Caucasian donors. The study aimed to test whether cataloging public T cell receptors could reveal signatures of past pathogen exposure. The study used immunosequencing to profile the T cell repertoires of several hundred subjects and linked those repertoires to cytomegalovirus serostatus. Besides the first cohort of 666 subjects, a separate validation cohort made up of some 110 different subjects was used. To predict cytomegalovirus infection status, the study combined high-throughput TCR immunosequencing, statistical association of individual TCRs with disease status, and machine learning. A later analysis re-analyzed previously published TCR beta repertoires from about 600 donors and added high-resolution HLA genotyping to study TCR occurrence patterns. In the later analysis, no new phenotypic data were used to find candidate immune exposures; instead, reliance was placed on TCR beta sequences and their occurrence across donors. An earlier analysis of nearly 600 of the donors applied high-throughput TCR beta sequencing to assess whether each TCR beta V gene segment acted as functional or pseudogenic. Donor age, sex, ethnicity and CMV serostatus were collected together with the repertoire data. In a later genetic analysis, genome-wide SNP genotypes for about three fifths of the roughly 670 donors were used, and that subset was treated as a discovery cohort. All discovery cohort repertoires had been generated using a single sequencing platform. Both class I and class II loci were covered by HLA typing, at four-digit resolution. Typing coverage varied by locus: 629-630 donors for A, B, C, DRB1 and DQB1; more than 500 for DQA1; more than 600 for DPA1; 450 to 480 for DPB1. About 5 DR-DQ haplotypes were handled as single units for association and clustering, since linkage in the cohort was strong. Across some 400 genotyped donors of the cohort, an average of about 250,000 unique TCR beta nucleotide sequences per donor were sequenced, and 15% to 20% of those sequences were non-productive. Broader findings and caveats from the paper: When HLA alleles, especially DR and DQ, strongly co-occurred, TCR associations were difficult to assign to individual alleles. Because HLA typing was unavailable for some donors at each locus, only the typed subset was used in association tests. In a later analysis, HLA-associated TCR beta chains showed more clonal expansion and lower generation probabilities than non-associated chains that were equally common. In this cohort, only TCR beta chains were sequenced, and detectable features were limited by the absence of alpha or paired-chain data. According to a later genetic analysis, donors in an Asian-associated ancestry cluster had fewer N-insertions in productive TCRs than the approximately 690-donor mean. Sequencing depth was assumed to be roughly uniform across donors in the presence/absence analyses, though that assumption may not hold. In a later analysis, most CMV-associated TCR beta chains were found to appear HLA-restricted, with HLA associations seemingly driven largely by CMV exposure. A cluster of highly shared sequence variants was judged likely to be a technical artifact of the sequencing pipeline. The only immune exposure information available for the cohort was CMV serostatus. A few of the identified cytomegalovirus-associated TCR beta chains were confirmed in vitro to be specific for cytomegalovirus antigens. According to a later analysis, TCR association rates differed among HLA loci, with DRB1 alleles showing the most associated TCRs and HLA-C alleles showing the fewest. Cytomegalovirus status was reported to be diagnosed by the classifier with high specificity and sensitivity in both the original and validation cohorts. The study listed approximately 150 TCR beta chains as associated with cytomegalovirus. Because counts were too low, seventeen rarely observed V segments, including chromosome 9 orphons, were left out of the earlier analysis of a few hundred of the donors. Some IMGT-functional V segments, including TRBV6-2 and TRBV6-3, could not be told apart with the 87-base-pair reads, so those segments were excluded. Correlated functional status among segregating V segments might reflect linkage disequilibrium, but an unknown experimental factor could not be ruled out. While some public TCRs were present in many individuals, most TCR sequences turned up only very rarely across donors. In an earlier analysis of several hundred of the donors, most TCR beta V segments were observed in productive rearrangements about 90% or about 30% of the time, broadly matching IMGT annotations. Specific HLA alleles were associated with 15,000 to 20,000 TCR beta sequences at a false discovery rate of 0.05 in a later analysis. A further reported finding was that TCR beta sequences accurately predicted the HLA-A and HLA-B alleles for most subjects in the first cohort. An association between a missense DCLRE1C variant and V-gene and J-gene trimming of TCR beta chains was found in a later genetic analysis and replicated in an independent cohort. According to the authors, the approach could potentially be generalized to other disease states and immunological phenotypes. Several of the top co-occurrence clusters appeared to be linked to parvovirus B19, influenza, CMV and Epstein-Barr virus, according to a later analysis.

Trimming costs V 2 bases and J 5 bases, and their ends lie 9 bases apart. Taken from cysteine to phenylalanine, the CDR3 has 13 residues. Only CDR3 DNA remains: 39 bases, in frame from the first base. Sequences MDHEN (CDR1) and SYDVKM (CDR2) are obtained from the germline V gene. The cohort consisted of more than 650 healthy bone marrow donors. At the time of sampling, all cohort members were nominally healthy, though unrecorded immune exposures were likely present. The donor was CMV seropositive and belonged to the group of 250 to 350 seropositive cohort members. A peripheral blood sample was provided by each donor, and peripheral blood mononuclear cells were used for TCR beta sequencing. The Qiagen DNeasy Blood Extraction Kit was used to extract genomic DNA from the blood cell samples. The library was made by the immunoSEQ multiplex PCR assay. A mixture of 60 forward primers for TCR Vbeta segments and 13 reverse primers for TCR Jbeta segments was used in the multiplex PCR. The CDR3 region of rearranged TCR beta genes was amplified from genomic DNA with a multiplex PCR assay. The Illumina HiSeq System was used to sequence the amplified TCR beta libraries as 87-base-pair reads. The authors processed their data as follows. In a later analysis, roughly 80 million unique TCR beta chains were counted across the roughly 670 repertoires, and roughly 10 million of these chains were shared by at least two donors. A nearest-neighbor algorithm error-corrected the raw reads and collapsed the reads into unique sequences, merging closely related sequences to remove PCR and sequencing errors. CDR3 sequences were aligned to IMGT reference sequences to assign V, D and J gene segments. For a sequence to be retained, at least a six-nucleotide match to both a V gene segment and a J gene segment was required. Rearrangements were classified as productive when the CDR3 lacked stop codons and remained in frame with V and J, and all other rearrangements were classified as non-productive. CDR3 was defined according to IMGT convention as the region running from the second conserved V-encoded cysteine to the conserved J-encoded phenylalanine. Sequences without an unambiguous match to a single V gene segment were excluded from the earlier analysis of about 640 of the donors. An earlier analysis of some 610 of the donors called V segments functional above 56.7% productive rearrangements and segregating when the between-donor standard deviation exceeded 5%. To diagnose cytomegalovirus status from the catalog of TCR beta chain sequences, a statistical classification framework was built. In a later analysis, TCR nucleotide sequences were compared against IMGT/GENE-DB human TR gene sequences so that V and J genes could be assigned. A later analysis assigned CDR3 sequences and most-parsimonious VDJ recombination scenarios with the TCRdist pipeline. A later analysis defined each TCR beta chain by its CDR3 amino acid sequence plus V-gene family, and excluded reads lacking a unique V-gene family. In a later analysis, fewer than 600 highly shared, low-generation-probability nucleotide sequences were removed to address suspected cross-contamination and a sequencing artifact. A later analysis calculated a clonal expansion index for each public chain from normalized within-repertoire ranks of inferred template counts. In a later analysis, generation probabilities were computed using a VDJ recombination model fitted to out-of-frame rearrangements, and the results were checked against IGoR. A later analysis scored TCR-TCR, TCR-HLA and TCR-CMV co-occurrence with hypergeometric tests, applying a repertoire-size bias correction to TCR pairs. False discovery rates were estimated in a later analysis by permuting HLA or CMV assignments 20 times. In a later analysis, co-occurring TCRs were grouped with DBSCAN, and TCRdist sequence similarity was added when clustering was performed within HLA-allele-positive subsets. For co-occurrence clustering, repertoires with fewer than 30,000 or more than 120,000 public chains were excluded, along with a handful of repertoires with anomalous nucleotide sharing. TCRdb provides this immuneACCESS table in a form limited to in-frame rearrangements. Some clones are lacking; in checked studies, under half of them reflect an unresolved V gene, and why the rest are absent is not known. V and J calls and clone size come straight from that table; D and trimming were deduced from the DNA. The sample data list more than 90,000 clones, and around four fifths of these were observed just once. The ten largest account for 7.1% of the sample.

Remarks on this clone: The antigen this receptor binds is unknown. No clone much larger than this one lies a single base away; base qualities are absent.

Material: PBMCs. The rearrangement joined TRBV28 to TRBJ1-2; possibly the D gene is TRBD1, per 6 matching bases. The source is a man between 35 and 55 years old in good health and CMV-seropositive. The nucleotides read TGTGCCAGCAGTTTAGCAGGGGAGTATGGCTACACCTTC. It is translated as CASSLAGEYGYTF.